The 30 T cell receptor beta chains presented below share a single source sample, sequenced in a study of early T cells in non-severe SARS-CoV-2 infection. Via MiXCR, TCRdb re-called the 5' RACE reads, giving one row per CDR3 protein. The table has tens of thousands of distinct CDR3 sequences, 11% seen once. Sequenced input: whole blood. Every receptor here comes from an adult who was a healthcare worker with PCR-confirmed SARS-CoV-2 infection or an uninfected control (not recorded which).

The chain recombines TRBV12-5 with TRBJ2-2, with D perhaps matching TRBD1 (6 bases). Trimming removed 4 bases at V and 1 base at J, with 13 bases between. Germline loops: CDR1 LGHNT, CDR2 FRNRAP. The CDR3 runs 16 residues. CDR3 protein: CASGSYGTRNTGELFF. CDR3 sequence (DNA): TGTGCTAGTGGTTCCTACGGGACAAGGAACACCGGGGAGCTGTTTTTT.

The rearrangement uses TRBV20-1 and TRBJ2-1; 8 nucleotides line up with TRBD2. There are 17 residues in the CDR3. V dropped 1 base and J dropped 0; count of bases not matched to a gene: 8. CDR1 is DFQATT and CDR2 is SNEGSKA in the germline V gene (reference sequence). The CDR3 coding sequence is TGCAGTGCTAGAGTTTCAGCGGGAGTCCCCTCCTACAATGAGCAGTTCTTC. Translation: CSARVSAGVPSYNEQFF.

This clonotype was observed a handful of times. This chain connects TRBV7-9 to TRBJ2-3; maybe TRBD2 (6 bases). CDR3 size: 13 residues. Between the trimmed V and J ends, which lost 4 bases and 5 bases, there was a span of 10 bases. Germline V gene lookup returns CDR1 SEHNR and CDR2 FQNEAQ (reference sequence). DNA for the CDR3: TGTGCCAGCAGCTCAGACGGGGGAGATACGCAGTATTTT. Protein: CASSSDGGDTQYF.

CDR3 region: CSVAGSDRETQYF. The CDR3 coding sequence is TGCAGCGTTGCCGGGAGCGACAGGGAGACCCAGTACTTC. The chain recombines TRBV29-1 with TRBJ2-5; D could derive from TRBD1 or TRBD2 (6 bases each). Germline CDR1 is SQVTM and CDR2 is ANQGSEA. The ends were cut back, 4 bases at V and 5 bases at J, with 14 bases in the middle. This CDR3 contains 13 residues.

DNA of the CDR3: TGTGCCAGCAGCAACTCTGGAAACACCATATATTTT. Amino acids: CASSNSGNTIYF. The chain couples TRBV6-6 to TRBJ1-3, with D uncertain. The V end was cut by 6 bases, the J end by 0 bases, with 3 bases between. Germline assignment: CDR1 MNHNY and CDR2 SVGAGI (reference sequence). The CDR3 sequence is 12 residues long.

V usage is TRBV10-1 and J usage is TRBJ2-3; D possibly corresponds to TRBD1 (5 bases). V lost 0 bases to trimming and J lost 1 base, with 14 bases between them. The CDR3 is made up of 17 amino acids. Germline loops: CDR1 WNHNN, CDR2 SYGVQD (reference sequence). CDR3 sequence reads: CASSESSGRSGTDTQYF. As DNA, the CDR3 is TGCGCCAGCAGTGAGTCGTCAGGGCGGAGTGGCACAGATACGCAGTATTTT.

This clonotype was detected ten times or more. The J gene is TRBJ2-5, the V gene TRBV7-4; D is perhaps TRBD1 or TRBD2 (5 bases each). CDR1 is SGHVT, CDR2 SQSDAQ, per germline. Trimming stripped 1 base from V and 2 bases from J, with 14 bases between. The CDR3 runs to 16 residues. The CDR3 is CASSLGGKKRQETQYF. CDR3 bases: TGTGCCAGCAGCTTAGGGGGGAAAAAGAGGCAAGAGACCCAGTACTTC.

The chain has TRBV6-1 and TRBJ2-1, with D perhaps TRBD1 (6 bases). The CDR3 loop spans 14 amino acids. The germline gives CDR1 MNHNS, CDR2 SASEGT. Trimming stripped 6 bases from V and 6 bases from J, with 15 bases between. CDR3 DNA: TGTGCCAGCAGACCCCATGGGGACACCAATGAGCAGTTCTTC. Translated: CASRPHGDTNEQFF.

As regards this clonotype: This sequence may be a read error, since a much larger clone differs from it by one base. This chain connects TRBV5-1 to TRBJ1-5; possible D gene TRBD1, 5 bases. The germline CDR1 and CDR2 sequences are SGHRS and YFSETQ. The CDR3 runs 15 residues. The V end lost 3 bases, the J end lost 1 base, and 11 bases lay between the germline ends. CDR3 sequence (DNA): TGCGCCAGCAGCTGGGACGAACGGAGCAATCAGCCCCAGCATTTT. Translation: CASSWDERSNQPQHF.

The table lists this clonotype with many counts. The chain employs TRBV27 and TRBJ1-6; TRBD1 matches 7 bases. J gave up 8 bases and V 2 bases, and 3 bases lay outside the gene matches. The CDR3 runs 14 residues. Germline V CDR1 and CDR2: MNHEY, SMNVEV (reference sequence). The CDR3 loop reads CASSLNRGDSPLHF. CDR3 DNA sequence: TGTGCCAGCAGTTTAAACAGGGGAGATTCACCCCTCCACTTT.

At least ten counts were recorded for this clonotype. The rearrangement links TRBV5-8 to TRBJ2-2; no clear D. CDR1 SGHTS and CDR2 YDEGEE come from the germline V gene. This CDR3 is built from 15 residues. With 1 base removed from V and 0 bases from J, the gap between germline ends came to 7 bases. CDR3 loop: CASSLSTTNTGELFF. The CDR3 DNA follows: TGTGCCAGCAGCTTGTCTACCACGAACACCGGGGAGCTGTTTTTT.

At least ten counts were recorded for this clonotype. The chain recombines TRBV7-2 with TRBJ1-3, with D unresolved. The CDR3 is 12 amino acids. Germline-derived CDR1 and CDR2 are SGHTA and FQGNSA. Trimming left V 1 base short and J 4 bases short, with 2 bases between. CDR3 amino acids: CASSLDGNTIYF. In DNA, the CDR3 is TGTGCCAGCAGCTTAGACGGAAACACCATATATTTT.

This clonotype was recorded many times. CDR3 in amino acids: CASSQESVAGGVAEQFF. The CDR3 coding sequence is TGTGCCAGCAGCCAAGAATCGGTGGCGGGGGGAGTTGCTGAGCAGTTCTTC. The chain is built from TRBV4-2 and TRBJ2-1; 8 bases map to TRBD2. CDR1 is LGHNA, CDR2 YNFKEQ, per germline. The CDR3 length is 17 residues. V shed 0 bases, J shed 9 bases, and the junction held 13 bases outside the gene matches.

The rearrangement links TRBV5-6 to TRBJ2-2; D is possibly TRBD1 (5 bases). CDR3 length equals 15 residues. The germline V gene has CDR1 SGHDT and CDR2 YYEEEE. The V gene lost 3 bases and the J gene lost 0 bases, with 9 bases spanning the gap. The CDR3 is CASSSQTANTGELFF. The CDR3, as DNA: TGTGCCAGCAGCTCCCAGACAGCGAACACCGGGGAGCTGTTTTTT.

The table lists this clonotype with a few counts. This chain joins TRBV20-1 and TRBJ1-4, with D unresolved. Trimming left V 0 bases short and J 5 bases short, with 16 bases between. The CDR3 sequence is 16 residues long. CDR1 is DFQATT and CDR2 is SNEGSKA in the germline V gene (reference sequence). The CDR3 coding sequence is TGCAGTGCTAGAGATCCGCTCGCACCGAGAAATGAAAAACTGTTTTTT. This translates into CSARDPLAPRNEKLFF.

This clonotype was counted ten times or more. The genes are TRBV28 and TRBJ1-5, with a tentative D call TRBD1 (5 bases). V shed 5 bases and J shed 11 bases, with 10 bases lying between them. This CDR3 contains 11 residues. Germline V gene sequence: CDR1 MDHEN, CDR2 SYDVKM. CDR3 sequence (DNA): TGTGCCAGCAGTACAAAGACAGCCCAGCATTTT. Translating gives CASSTKTAQHF.

The J gene is TRBJ2-1, the V gene TRBV28; 7 positions match TRBD1. The germline V gene encodes CDR1 MDHEN and CDR2 SYDVKM. The CDR3 loop spans 14 amino acids. Losses at the gene ends were 5 bases for V and 7 bases for J; bases not matched to a gene: 8. DNA of the CDR3: TGTGCCAGCAGTCCCCCTGGGGACAGAAATGAGCAGTTCTTC. Amino acid sequence: CASSPPGDRNEQFF.

The gene calls are TRBV20-1 and TRBJ2-3, with TRBD2 identical over 9 bases. Looked up from germline, CDR1 is DFQATT and CDR2 is SNEGSKA (reference sequence). The CDR3 spans 15 residues. J was trimmed by 8 bases and V by 2 bases; bases with no gene match: 11. The CDR3 region has the DNA TGCAGTGCTAGAAACCCTAGCGGGACGGGGGGTACGCAGTATTTT. Its translation: CSARNPSGTGGTQYF.

This chain connects TRBV19 to TRBJ2-3, with a tentative D call TRBD2 (5 bases). Deletions cut 2 bases from V and 0 bases from J, with 9 bases between. Germline loops: CDR1 LNHDA, CDR2 SQIVND (reference sequence). The CDR3 has 15 amino acids. For the CDR3, the DNA is TGTGCCAGTAGTATAAACGGGATGAGCACAGATACGCAGTATTTT. This sequence encodes CASSINGMSTDTQYF.

This clonotype was counted a few times. The chain joins TRBV5-5 to TRBJ1-3; D uncertain. The V gene's germline CDR1 is SGHKS and CDR2 YYEKEE (reference sequence). CDR3 length: 15 amino acids. Trimming stripped 7 bases from V and 0 bases from J, with 14 bases between. The CDR3 spells CASLLGPASGNTIYF. The CDR3 nucleotides read TGTGCCAGCCTTTTGGGTCCTGCCTCTGGAAACACCATATATTTT.

This rearrangement joins TRBV7-9 to TRBJ2-7; 8 bases match TRBD1. This CDR3 has 15 residues. The germline V gene has CDR1 SEHNR and CDR2 FQNEAQ (reference sequence). Trimming removed 1 base from V and 3 bases from J; junction bases left unmatched: 5. The CDR3: CASSLEGTGLYEQYF. The CDR3 region has the DNA TGTGCCAGCAGCTTAGAGGGGACAGGACTCTACGAGCAGTACTTC.

This clonotype was seen a handful of times. The chain couples TRBV7-8 to TRBJ1-1; TRBD1 matches at 9 bases. Germline CDR1 SGHVS, CDR2 FQNEAQ. The CDR3 has 18 residues. J lost 3 bases, V lost 1 base, and 12 bases had no gene match. The CDR3 DNA reads TGTGCCAGCAGCTTAGTTGTTCGAGCGTACAGGGGGCACACTGAAGCTTTCTTT. This translates into CASSLVVRAYRGHTEAFF.

The chain is built from TRBV28 and TRBJ1-3; 12 bases line up with TRBD1. The CDR3 runs to 22 residues. Germline CDR1 and CDR2: MDHEN and SYDVKM. V was pared by 5 bases and J by 2 bases, with 22 bases of the junction left unmatched. The CDR3 is CASSPPHGTGGQVRKPGNTIYF. The CDR3 DNA is TGTGCCAGCAGTCCGCCTCACGGGACAGGGGGCCAGGTTAGGAAACCTGGAAACACCATATATTTT.

There are many counts of this clonotype. The rearrangement joins TRBV11-2 to TRBJ1-4, with 9 bases aligning to TRBD1. V lost 5 bases and J lost 7; bases outside the gene matches: 5. The germline CDR1 and CDR2 sequences are SGHAT and FQNNGV. This CDR3 spans 14 amino acids. CDR3 sequence: CASSIRDRVEKLFF. CDR3 nucleotides: TGTGCCAGCAGCATCCGGGACAGGGTTGAAAAACTGTTTTTT.

V usage is TRBV28 and J usage is TRBJ2-1; 9 bases fit TRBD1. Germline V gives CDR1 MDHEN, CDR2 SYDVKM. The CDR3 has 15 amino acids. With 4 bases clipped from V and 7 bases from J, the junction kept 8 bases outside the gene matches. The CDR3 DNA reads as TGTGCCAGCAGTTCTTCCGGGACAGGGAAGAATGAGCAGTTCTTC. Its protein product is CASSSSGTGKNEQFF.

This clonotype was counted ten times or more. The chain has TRBV7-8 and TRBJ2-3, with 7 bases aligning to TRBD2. The CDR3 is 14 residues long. In germline, CDR1 is SGHVS, CDR2 FQNEAQ. Losses at the gene ends were 8 bases for V and 4 bases for J; bases not matched to a gene: 9. CDR3 in amino acids: CASALSGAPDTQYF. CDR3 bases: TGTGCCAGCGCCCTCAGCGGGGCCCCAGATACGCAGTATTTT.

This clonotype has at least ten counts. This chain joins TRBV7-2 and TRBJ2-2; D may match TRBD1 or TRBD2 (6 bases each). This CDR3 is built from 17 residues. V dropped 8 bases and J dropped 0 bases, with 19 bases sitting between them. Germline CDR1 is SGHTA and CDR2 is FQGNSA. CDR3 DNA: TGTGCCAGCGAACCAGCGAGGGGGGCACCGAACACCGGGGAGCTGTTTTTT. Protein sequence: CASEPARGAPNTGELFF.

The chain recombines TRBV29-1 with TRBJ2-3; no clear D. This CDR3 is built from 14 residues. Germline V CDR1 and CDR2: SQVTM, ANQGSEA. V dropped 4 bases and J dropped 3 bases, with 14 bases sitting between them. CDR3 nucleotide sequence: TGCAGCGTTGGGGGAATCGGGCGGACAGATACGCAGTATTTT. Translated, it gives CSVGGIGRTDTQYF.

This clonotype showed up many times. The genes are TRBV10-2 and TRBJ1-5; 8 bases are a match to TRBD1. The CDR3 contains 17 residues. J lost 2 bases, V lost 2 bases, and 8 bases had no gene match. Germline values: CDR1 WSHSY, CDR2 SAAADI. CDR3 amino acids: CASSEPPDREGNQPQHF. The DNA for the CDR3 is TGCGCCAGCAGTGAGCCCCCGGACAGGGAAGGCAATCAGCCCCAGCATTTT.

The chain joins TRBV15 to TRBJ2-7; D call uncertain. The CDR3 has 14 residues. Germline V lookup: CDR1 LNHNV, CDR2 YYDKDF (reference sequence). Trimming pared 0 bases from V and 0 bases from J, leaving 6 bases between. CDR3 amino acids: CATSRDLLSYEQYF. The DNA of the CDR3 is TGTGCCACCAGCAGAGACCTACTCTCCTACGAGCAGTACTTC.